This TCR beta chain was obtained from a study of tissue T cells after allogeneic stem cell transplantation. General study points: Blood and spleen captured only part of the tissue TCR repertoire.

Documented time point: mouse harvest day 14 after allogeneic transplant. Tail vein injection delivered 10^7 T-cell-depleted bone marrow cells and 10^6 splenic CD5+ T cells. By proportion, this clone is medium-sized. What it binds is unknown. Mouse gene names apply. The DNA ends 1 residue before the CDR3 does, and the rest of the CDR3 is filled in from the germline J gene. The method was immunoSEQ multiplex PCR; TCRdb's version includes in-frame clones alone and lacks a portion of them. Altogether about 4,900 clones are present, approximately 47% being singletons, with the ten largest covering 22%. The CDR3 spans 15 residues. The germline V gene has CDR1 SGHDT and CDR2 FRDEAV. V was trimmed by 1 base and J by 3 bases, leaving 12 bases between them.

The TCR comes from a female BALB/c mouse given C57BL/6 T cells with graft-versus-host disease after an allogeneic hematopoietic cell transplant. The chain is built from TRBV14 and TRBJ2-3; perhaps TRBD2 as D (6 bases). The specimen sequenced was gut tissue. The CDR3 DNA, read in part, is TGTGCCAGCAGTTTCGGGGGGAGACGAGCAGAAACGCTGTAT. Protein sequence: CASSFGGRRAETLY. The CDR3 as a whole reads CASSFGGRRAETLYF.